This TCR beta chain is drawn from a study of blood T cell repertoires in COVID-19. From germline, CDR1 is SGHNT and CDR2 YENEEA. The CDR3 consists of 13 residues. V lost 4 bases, J lost 6 bases, and 11 bases lay in between. Sequencing was performed with immunoSEQ multiplex PCR; in TCRdb, only in-frame clones are kept and a portion is missing. The sample has some 160,000 clones, approximately 91% seen once. Source material: peripheral blood. The rearrangement links TRBV11-3 to TRBJ2-3; D not resolved. This clonotype was sampled from a man aged 18 to 30 with COVID-19, enrolled during active disease. The CDR3 nucleotides read TGTGCCAGCAGCTCAAGAAGCGCGGATACGCAGTATTTT. Its protein is CASSSRSADTQYF. Based on the CDR3 plus reference TRBV11-3 and TRBJ2-3, the full variable domain is EAGVVQSPRYKIIEKKQPVAFWCNPISGHNTLYWYLQNLGQGPELLIRYENEEAVDDSQLPKDRFSAERLKGVDSTLKIQPAELGDSAVYLCASSSRSADTQYFGPGTRLTVL.